The 14 T cell receptor beta chains in this list originate from one sample, sequenced in a study of cytomegalovirus exposure and HLA in healthy donors. The PCR contained 60 Vbeta and 13 Jbeta primers. Measured with immunoSEQ multiplex PCR; TCRdb has only the in-frame clones, and not every one. Of roughly 190,000 clones listed, over 60% are singletons. The sample taken for sequencing was PBMCs. These receptors came from a woman aged 40 to 55 in good health and CMV-seronegative.

The chain employs TRBV12-5 and TRBJ1-1; no clear D gene. This CDR3 is built from 13 residues. CDR1 is LGHNT and CDR2 is FRNRAP in the germline V gene. Between the trimmed V and J ends, which lost 6 bases and 5 bases, there was a span of 13 bases. The DNA for the CDR3 is TGTGCTAGTGGCCTAACTGGTGGTACTGAAGCTTTCTTT. This gives the protein CASGLTGGTEAFF.

V and J are TRBV19 and TRBJ2-5; D may be TRBD2 (5 bases). The CDR3 is 13 residues long. Trimming removed 8 bases at V and 5 bases at J, with 15 bases between. Germline V gives CDR1 LNHDA, CDR2 SQIVND (reference sequence). In DNA form, the CDR3 reads TGTGCCAGTTCCCCCCTAGCCGGGGAGACCCAGTACTTC. The encoded protein is CASSPLAGETQYF. Full variable domain (remainder filled in from reference TRBV19 and TRBJ2-5): DGGITQSPKYLFRKEGQNVTLSCEQNLNHDAMYWYRQDPGQGLRLIYYSQIVNDFQKGDIAEGYSVSREKKESFPLTVTSAQKNPTAFYLCASSPLAGETQYFGPGTRLLVL.

This clone occurred a few times. The V call is TRBV9, the J call TRBJ2-3, with 7 bases fitting TRBD2. CDR3 size: 15 residues. After removal of 0 bases from V and 6 bases from J, the junction contained 7 bases not matched to a gene. The germline CDR1 and CDR2 sequences are SGDLS and YYNGEE. The CDR3 nucleotides are TGTGCCAGCAGCGTAGCGGTGACTAGCAGGGATACGCAGTATTTT. Translating it yields CASSVAVTSRDTQYF.

This chain uses TRBV11-3 with TRBJ2-2; no reliable D call. V dropped 5 bases and J dropped 5 bases, with 3 bases sitting between them. Looked up from germline, CDR1 is SGHNT and CDR2 is YENEEA. This CDR3 has 11 residues. The CDR3 sequence: CASSRTGELFF. CDR3 sequence (DNA): TGTGCCAGCAGCCGTACCGGGGAGCTGTTTTTT.

This chain joins TRBV27 and TRBJ2-2; TRBD1 aligns across 9 bases. The V gene's germline CDR1 is MNHEY and CDR2 SMNVEV (reference sequence). V lost 5 bases and J lost 6; bases outside the gene matches: 7. The CDR3 is 15 residues long. The CDR3 nucleotides are TGTGCCAGCAGTCCAGGGACAGGGTTGGCCGGGGAGCTGTTTTTT. Protein sequence: CASSPGTGLAGELFF.

The V gene is TRBV19, the J gene TRBJ1-6; D unclear. The CDR3 totals 14 residues. V was shortened by 4 bases and J by 10 bases, with 14 bases between the two germline ends. Germline V gene sequence: CDR1 LNHDA, CDR2 SQIVND (reference sequence). The CDR3 is CASSRGSPESPLHF. For the CDR3, the DNA is TGTGCCAGTAGTAGAGGGTCACCGGAATCACCCCTCCACTTT.

J is TRBJ1-1 and V is TRBV11-3; tentative D call: TRBD1 (6 bases). V shed 0 bases and J shed 1 base, with 12 bases lying between them. Per the germline V gene, CDR1 is SGHNT and CDR2 is YENEEA. The CDR3 totals 16 residues. CDR3 DNA: TGTGCCAGCAGCTTAGACGACAGGCGGGCGAACACTGAAGCTTTCTTT. Amino acids: CASSLDDRRANTEAFF.

The J gene is TRBJ2-3, the V gene TRBV18, with TRBD2 as a possible D gene (5 bases). CDR1 KGHSH and CDR2 LQKENI come from the germline V gene. With 3 bases removed from V and 14 bases from J, the gap between germline ends came to 15 bases. The CDR3 consists of 12 residues. In DNA form, the CDR3 reads TGTGCCAGCTCACCGTTAATCGGGGAGAGGTATTTT. Translated: CASSPLIGERYF.

The CDR3 loop reads CASSPPGDANGYTF. CDR3 nucleotides: TGTGCCAGCAGTCCGCCGGGGGACGCCAACGGCTACACCTTC. The gene calls are TRBV6-1 and TRBJ1-2; D is perhaps TRBD1 (5 bases). The CDR3 is made up of 14 amino acids. CDR1 is MNHNS and CDR2 is SASEGT in the germline V gene. V shed 5 bases and J shed 8 bases, with 18 bases lying between them.

For this clone: At one boundary the junction diverges from the germline segment, which might be a read error. This chain links TRBV19 with TRBJ1-2; 7 positions match TRBD1. There are 15 residues in the CDR3. Germline CDR1 and CDR2: LNHDA and SQIVND (reference sequence). In DNA form, the CDR3 reads TGTGCCAGTAGCCCTCAGGGGGGAGGCGACTATGGCCACACCTTC. Protein: CASSPQGGGDYGHTF.

The chain links TRBV7-2 to TRBJ2-1; 8 nucleotides match TRBD1. CDR1 SGHTA and CDR2 FQGNSA come from the germline V gene. CDR3 length equals 15 residues. Germline trimming cut 1 base from V and 9 bases from J; bases unmatched to any gene: 8. The CDR3 reads CASSLVATGELEQFF. The CDR3 nucleotides are TGTGCCAGCAGCTTAGTCGCGACAGGGGAGCTTGAGCAGTTCTTC.

The CDR3: CASSIGPRTSAQFF. In nucleotides, the CDR3 is TGTGCCAGTAGTATAGGCCCTAGGACTAGCGCGCAGTTCTTC. The genes are TRBV19 and TRBJ2-1; 9 bases align to TRBD2. The V gene end was trimmed by 1 base and the J gene end by 12 bases; junction bases not matched to a gene: 7. CDR3 length equals 14 residues. CDR1 LNHDA and CDR2 SQIVND come from the germline V gene (reference sequence).

This clone showed up just a few times. The chain employs TRBV6-4 and TRBJ2-1, with 8 bases fitting TRBD2. Germline trimming cut 1 base from V and 4 bases from J; bases unmatched to any gene: 6. The CDR3 length is 16 residues. Germline CDR1 is MRHNA and CDR2 is SNTAGT. CDR3 sequence reads: CASSDFAGGGYNEQFF. Written as DNA, the CDR3 is TGTGCCAGCAGTGACTTTGCGGGGGGCGGTTACAATGAGCAGTTCTTC.

This clone came up once. This sequence joins TRBV10-3 and TRBJ2-1; 7 bases align to TRBD2. The junction had 12 bases not matched to a gene; V was cut back by 10 bases and J by 6 bases. The CDR3 runs 14 residues. Germline CDR1 reads ENHRY; CDR2 reads SYGVKD. The CDR3 bases are TGTGCCACCTCCGGGCGGGAGAGCCCCAATGAGCAGTTCTTC. Amino acid sequence: CATSGRESPNEQFF.